Presented here are 24 T cell receptor beta chains from one specimen sequenced in a study of regulatory T cells in long-lasting Graves disease. The time point was: newly diagnosed GD, antithyroid drugs for less than 3 months. There was RNA extracted from PBMCs, and the TCR library was made from it. Investigators prepared the TCR beta libraries by applying iRepertoire HTBI primers and Arm-PCR of CDR3 regions. TCRdb re-analysed the multiplex PCR reads in MiXCR, keeping a single row per CDR3 protein. The sample includes hundreds of thousands of distinct CDR3 sequences, more than 15% seen only once; the top ten take 38%. The specimen comprised peripheral blood mononuclear cells (PBMCs), sampled at new diagnosis, from a patient treated with antithyroid drugs. The receptor source for this set is a female donor with Graves disease.

This clonotype was counted between two and nine times. The chain links TRBV5-1 to TRBJ2-7; possible D gene TRBD2, 6 bases. The CDR3 sequence is 13 residues long. V lost 7 bases and J 3 bases, leaving 14 bases between the germline ends. The germline V gene has CDR1 SGHRS and CDR2 YFSETQ. CDR3 DNA: TGCGCCAGCGCTGGAGGGACTTACTACGAGCAGTACTTC. This translates into CASAGGTYYEQYF.

This clonotype was picked up a small number of times. The V call is TRBV30, the J call TRBJ2-1; D is possibly TRBD2 (5 bases). CDR3 length equals 11 residues. CDR1 is GTSNPN, CDR2 SVGIG, per germline (reference sequence). Trimming stripped 3 bases from V and 9 bases from J, with 9 bases between. The chain's CDR3 is CAWRRAGEQFF. CDR3 DNA: TGTGCCTGGAGACGGGCGGGTGAGCAGTTCTTC.

This clonotype showed up many times. This chain joins TRBV11-2 and TRBJ1-3; 7 bases are shared with TRBD1. CDR1 is SGHAT and CDR2 is FQNNGV in the germline V gene. The CDR3 extends over 15 amino acids. V dropped 6 bases and J dropped 1; count of bases not matched to a gene: 6. The CDR3 nucleotides read TGTGCCAGCAGTTCCGGGACAGATTCTGGAAACACCATATATTTT. This gives the protein CASSSGTDSGNTIYF. Full variable domain (remainder filled in from reference TRBV11-2 and TRBJ1-3): EAGVAQSPRYKIIEKRQSVAFWCNPISGHATLYWYQQILGQGPKLLIQFQNNGVVDDSQLPKDRFSAERLKGVDSTLKIQPAKLEDSAVYLCASSSGTDSGNTIYFGEGSWLTVV.

Note on this clonotype: A far larger clone lies a single base away; this is likely a read error. The genes are TRBV19 and TRBJ2-5; 10 positions match TRBD2. The CDR3 is made up of 14 amino acids. V lost 8 bases and J lost 11; bases outside the gene matches: 14. The germline CDR1 and CDR2 sequences are LNHDA and SQIVND (reference sequence). The CDR3 coding sequence is TGTGCCAGTGGGACTAGCGAGATGTACAATGAGCAGTACTTC. Translating it yields CASGTSEMYNEQYF.

This clonotype showed up many times. V gene TRBV10-3 combines with J gene TRBJ2-6, with no clear D. Trimming took 0 bases from V and 0 from J, leaving 9 bases between them. Germline V gives CDR1 ENHRY, CDR2 SYGVKD. The CDR3 has 17 amino acids. Here the CDR3 DNA reads TGTGCCATCAGTGAGTCGATAGGTTTCTCTGGGGCCAACGTCCTGACTTTC. Translated, it gives CAISESIGFSGANVLTF.

The gene calls are TRBV11-1 and TRBJ2-7, with TRBD1 as a possible D gene (6 bases). The CDR3 has 15 residues. The germline V gene has CDR1 SGHAT and CDR2 FQDESV (reference sequence). Between the trimmed V and J ends, which lost 6 bases and 1 base, there was a span of 16 bases. CDR3 nucleotide sequence: TGTGCCAGCAGTGCTTCACCAGGGGTTTCCTACGAGCAGTACTTC. This sequence encodes CASSASPGVSYEQYF.

The J gene is TRBJ2-1, the V gene TRBV2; D is unclear. The CDR3 covers 13 residues. The germline V gene encodes CDR1 SNHLY and CDR2 FYNNEI. V dropped 1 base and J dropped 4 bases, with 5 bases sitting between them. The CDR3: CASSEVSYNEQFF. The CDR3 DNA reads as TGTGCCAGCAGTGAAGTTTCTTACAATGAGCAGTTCTTC.

The chain employs TRBV20-1 and TRBJ1-1; D gene unclear. Trimming stripped 3 bases from V and 3 bases from J, with 11 bases between. The CDR3 is 13 residues long. Looked up from germline, CDR1 is DFQATT and CDR2 is SNEGSKA (reference sequence). For the CDR3, the DNA is TGCAGTGCTAGCGAGGGTTTTGACACTGAAGCTTTCTTT. It encodes CSASEGFDTEAFF.

This clonotype came up a few times. The genes are TRBV10-3 and TRBJ1-4, with D tentatively TRBD1 (5 bases). Germline lookup yields CDR1 ENHRY and CDR2 SYGVKD. This CDR3 contains 16 residues. The ends were cut back, 0 bases at V and 10 bases at J, with 18 bases in the middle. CDR3 in amino acids: CAISESTSGGGRKLFF. The CDR3 DNA reads as TGTGCCATCAGTGAGTCGACCTCCGGGGGGGGACGAAAACTGTTTTTT.

This clonotype was seen at least ten times. The V and J genes are TRBV5-1 and TRBJ2-7, with 8 bases fitting TRBD1. Germline trimming cut 7 bases from V and 4 bases from J; bases unmatched to any gene: 10. CDR1 and CDR2 from the germline V gene are SGHRS and YFSETQ. The CDR3 totals 14 residues. The CDR3 spells CASRVGTGGYEQYF. CDR3 DNA sequence: TGCGCCAGCCGAGTCGGGACAGGCGGATACGAGCAGTACTTC.

The V call is TRBV4-2, the J call TRBJ2-2, with a possible D match to TRBD1 (6 bases). Trimming shortened V by 5 bases and J by 12 bases, and 19 bases separated the two germline ends. The CDR3 covers 14 residues. Germline V gene sequence: CDR1 LGHNA, CDR2 YNFKEQ. Here the CDR3 reads CASSARDTPGKLFF. The DNA for the CDR3 is TGTGCCAGCAGCGCAAGGGACACCCCAGGGAAGCTGTTTTTT.

This clonotype has a count of ten or more. The chain carries TRBV12-3 or TRBV12-4 and TRBJ2-5, with no clear D. This CDR3 is 17 amino acids long. The germline V and J ends were trimmed by 5 bases and 3 bases, with 22 bases remaining between them. This CDR3 is CASSAEIPDWGKETQYF. DNA of the CDR3: TGTGCCAGCAGTGCCGAGATTCCGGATTGGGGAAAAGAGACCCAGTACTTC.

This chain connects TRBV3-1 to TRBJ2-5; D is undetermined. The CDR3 covers 16 residues. CDR1 is LGHDT and CDR2 is YNNKEL in the germline V gene (reference sequence). Trimming cost V 1 base and J 2 bases, with 14 bases left between them. Here the CDR3 DNA reads TGTGCCAGCAGCCAAGTTTCGCCGGGTTTACAAGAGACCCAGTACTTC. It is translated as CASSQVSPGLQETQYF.

This clonotype was seen ten or more times. As DNA, the CDR3 is TGTGCCAGCGGGATTAGCGGGGAAAGCTCCTACGAGCAGTACTTC. This gives the protein CASGISGESSYEQYF. The V call is TRBV27, the J call TRBJ2-7, with 8 nucleotides matching TRBD2. V dropped 8 bases and J dropped 0; count of bases not matched to a gene: 9. Germline CDR1 MNHEY, CDR2 SMNVEV (reference sequence). This CDR3 spans 15 amino acids.

A few counts support this clonotype. The CDR3 nucleotides are TGTGCCAGCAAGCCCGGGACAGGGGAGGCTAGGGAGCAGTACTTC. This translates into CASKPGTGEAREQYF. This sequence joins TRBV2 and TRBJ2-7; TRBD1 aligns across 10 bases. Germline CDR1 is SNHLY and CDR2 is FYNNEI. This CDR3 contains 15 residues. V shed 7 bases, J shed 7 bases, and the junction held 13 bases outside the gene matches.

In its sample, this clonotype was seen many times. This sequence joins TRBV7-9 and TRBJ2-7; 7 nucleotides match TRBD1. The CDR3 spans 17 residues. V lost 4 bases, J lost 2 bases, and 14 bases stayed unmatched. Germline values: CDR1 SEHNR, CDR2 FQNEAQ (reference sequence). The CDR3 DNA reads as TGTGCCAGCAGCTCCCCCTTGCAAGACAGGGTGGCCTACGAGCAGTACTTC. Its protein is CASSSPLQDRVAYEQYF. The full variable domain, with the rest looked up from reference TRBV7-9 and TRBJ2-7, is DTGVSQNPRHKITKRGQNVTFRCDPISEHNRLYWYRQTLGQGPEFLTYFQNEAQLEKSRLLSDRFSAERPKGSFSTLEIQRTEQGDSAMYLCASSSPLQDRVAYEQYFGPGTRLTVT.

The table lists this clonotype with many counts. V gene TRBV28 combines with J gene TRBJ1-2, with TRBD1 as a possible D gene (5 bases). The CDR3 extends over 15 amino acids. Between the trimmed V and J ends, which lost 6 bases and 2 bases, there was a span of 16 bases. Germline V CDR1 and CDR2: MDHEN, SYDVKM. The CDR3 sequence: CASSPTHPGNYGYTF. The CDR3 coding sequence is TGTGCCAGCAGCCCCACCCACCCAGGGAACTATGGCTACACCTTC.

The V and J genes are TRBV5-1 and TRBJ2-3; 13 positions match TRBD2. The CDR3 spans 18 residues. Germline V lookup: CDR1 SGHRS, CDR2 YFSETQ. Trimming at V came to 4 bases and at J to 0 bases, leaving 8 bases not matched to a gene. CDR3 sequence (DNA): TGCGCCAGCAGCGCCAAAACTAGCGGGAGGGCGAGCACAGATACGCAGTATTTT. Translated: CASSAKTSGRASTDTQYF.

This clonotype has a count of ten or more. The gene calls are TRBV7-2 and TRBJ2-1; 8 bases match TRBD2. The germline V gene encodes CDR1 SGHTA and CDR2 FQGNSA. The CDR3 sequence is 13 residues long. Trimming removed 1 base from V and 12 bases from J; junction bases left unmatched: 5. This CDR3 reads CASSLVSGLVQFF. Written as DNA, the CDR3 is TGTGCCAGCAGCTTAGTGTCGGGACTAGTGCAGTTCTTC.

This clonotype was detected many times. The chain joins TRBV12-3 or TRBV12-4 to TRBJ2-2; either TRBD1 or TRBD2 may fit D (6 bases each). The CDR3 runs to 15 residues. The germline V and J ends were trimmed by 5 bases and 7 bases, with 17 bases remaining between them. The CDR3 DNA sequence: TGTGCCAGCAGTGGGGCGTCAGAGGGGGGCGGGGAGCTGTTTTTT. Translated, it gives CASSGASEGGGELFF.

This clonotype was counted many times. This chain links TRBV27 with TRBJ2-3; possibly TRBD2 for D (5 bases). V was shortened by 0 bases and J by 2 bases, with 9 bases between the two germline ends. The CDR3 loop spans 15 amino acids. CDR1 MNHEY and CDR2 SMNVEV come from the germline V gene (reference sequence). Written as DNA, the CDR3 is TGTGCCAGCAGTTTATCGCGGGTTCTCACAGATACGCAGTATTTT. It specifies CASSLSRVLTDTQYF.

This chain uses TRBV3-1 with TRBJ2-2; D is perhaps TRBD1 (6 bases). The V gene's germline CDR1 is LGHDT and CDR2 YNNKEL (reference sequence). The CDR3 is 14 amino acids. Trimming removed 2 bases from V and 4 bases from J, with 8 bases in between. The CDR3, as DNA: TGTGCCAGCAGCCAAAACAGGGTCACCGGGGAGCTGTTTTTT. Translated, it gives CASSQNRVTGELFF.

The sample holds many counts of this clonotype. The J gene is TRBJ1-4, the V gene TRBV20-1; D is ambiguous. With 1 base removed from V and 4 bases from J, the gap between germline ends came to 10 bases. The germline V gene encodes CDR1 DFQATT and CDR2 SNEGSKA (reference sequence). The CDR3 sequence is 14 residues long. CDR3 DNA: TGCAGTGCTAGAGGGAGTGGGAGTAATGAAAAACTGTTTTTT. This translates into CSARGSGSNEKLFF.

This clonotype has a handful of counts. V gene TRBV10-3 combines with J gene TRBJ1-4; D is perhaps TRBD1 (6 bases). V was clipped by 5 bases and J by 7 bases, with 11 bases between them. The CDR3 runs to 13 residues. CDR1 is ENHRY, CDR2 SYGVKD, per germline. In nucleotides, the CDR3 is TGTGCCATCAGTCCCTCAGGGGTTGAAAAACTGTTTTTT. This translates into CAISPSGVEKLFF.